These 26 T cell receptor beta chains were all obtained from the same sample, sequenced in a study of PD-L1 blockade in urothelial cancer. Data came from immunoSEQ multiplex PCR; TCRdb stores just in-frame clones and leaves some out. Of around 70,000 clones in the sample, about 83% were seen once. Time point noted: pretreatment peripheral blood. Sequencing used PBMCs, obtained around atezolizumab (anti-PD-L1) treatment. All receptors come from a woman in her sixties or seventies with urothelial cancer.

This sequence joins TRBV5-5 and TRBJ2-7; possibly TRBD1 for D (5 bases). The V end lost 2 bases, the J end lost 7 bases, and 13 bases lay between the germline ends. CDR3 length: 13 residues. In germline, CDR1 is SGHKS, CDR2 YYEKEE (reference sequence). The CDR3 DNA follows: TGTGCCAGCAGCTTCGGCGCGGCAGGGGAGCAGTACTTC. Residues: CASSFGAAGEQYF.

This clone was seen only once. V and J are TRBV4-2 and TRBJ2-3; 7 nucleotides agree with TRBD2. V was pared by 3 bases and J by 0 bases, with 12 bases of the junction left unmatched. This CDR3 contains 18 residues. Germline V lookup: CDR1 LGHNA, CDR2 YNFKEQ. The CDR3 is CASSHAVRASGSTDTQYF. For the CDR3, the DNA is TGTGCCAGCAGCCACGCCGTGAGGGCTAGCGGAAGCACAGATACGCAGTATTTT.

The rearrangement links TRBV7-9 to TRBJ2-7; 9 bases line up with TRBD1. In germline, CDR1 is SEHNR, CDR2 FQNEAQ (reference sequence). V was pared by 1 base and J by 4 bases, with 5 bases of the junction left unmatched. The CDR3 is 15 residues long. DNA for the CDR3: TGTGCCAGCAGCTTAGGTACAGGGGGCTCGTACGAGCAGTACTTC. Protein sequence: CASSLGTGGSYEQYF.

J is TRBJ2-7 and V is TRBV28; TRBD1 agrees at 10 bases. Germline V CDR1 and CDR2: MDHEN, SYDVKM. V shed 2 bases and J 6 bases; nucleotides not matched to a gene: 7. The CDR3 extends over 15 amino acids. The CDR3 DNA is TGTGCCAGCAGTTTAGGGACAGGGGTTCTATTCGAGCAGTACTTC. Translated: CASSLGTGVLFEQYF.

The V gene is TRBV5-4, the J gene TRBJ2-7; D remains unclear. This CDR3 region has 14 residues. V lost 7 bases, J lost 0 bases, and 14 bases lay in between. CDR1 is SGHNT and CDR2 is YYREEE in the germline V gene (reference sequence). The CDR3 DNA reads TGTGCCAGCGCCGATGTCTCGAGCTCCTACGAGCAGTACTTC. Residues: CASADVSSSYEQYF.

This chain uses TRBV5-4 with TRBJ2-5, with 13 bases fitting TRBD2. Per germline, CDR1 SGHNT and CDR2 YYREEE (reference sequence). The CDR3 is made up of 17 amino acids. After removal of 0 bases from V and 1 base from J, the junction contained 3 bases not matched to a gene. The CDR3 DNA reads as TGTGCCAGCAGCTTGGGGACTAGCGGGAGTGGCCAAGAGACCCAGTACTTC. This gives the protein CASSLGTSGSGQETQYF.

This chain connects TRBV7-2 to TRBJ2-3; possibly TRBD2 for D (6 bases). V was pared by 1 base and J by 1 base, with 15 bases between. The CDR3 length is 17 residues. Germline assignment: CDR1 SGHTA and CDR2 FQGNSA. This chain's CDR3 is CASSLVPAGLGTDTQYF. The CDR3 DNA reads TGTGCCAGCAGCTTAGTCCCCGCGGGATTGGGCACAGATACGCAGTATTTT.

This chain joins TRBV7-8 and TRBJ2-3; no reliable D call. Per germline, CDR1 SGHVS and CDR2 FQNEAQ. Trimming took off 1 base at V and 0 bases at J, with 11 bases between the two ends. CDR3 length: 16 residues. CDR3 nucleotide sequence: TGTGCCAGCAGCTTAGTAGGCGGTGCTAGCACAGATACGCAGTATTTT. This sequence encodes CASSLVGGASTDTQYF.

This clone has ten or more counts. CDR3 sequence: CASSPSKGANTGELFF. In nucleotides, the CDR3 is TGTGCCAGCTCACCATCCAAGGGGGCGAACACCGGGGAGCTGTTTTTT. V usage is TRBV18 and J usage is TRBJ2-2, with a tentative D call TRBD1 (6 bases). There are 16 residues in the CDR3. CDR1 is KGHSH, CDR2 LQKENI, per germline. V was clipped by 2 bases and J by 0 bases, with 10 bases between them.

The genes are TRBV7-2 and TRBJ2-6; D unresolved. This CDR3 is built from 16 residues. Germline V lookup: CDR1 SGHTA, CDR2 FQGNSA. The ends were cut back, 1 base at V and 4 bases at J, with 11 bases in the middle. CDR3 amino acids: CASSLGHTAGANVLTF. CDR3 bases: TGTGCCAGCAGCTTAGGACATACGGCGGGGGCCAACGTCCTGACTTTC.

The chain joins TRBV5-1 to TRBJ1-1, with no clear D. Trimming removed 0 bases at V and 1 base at J, with 13 bases between. The CDR3 totals 16 residues. Germline-derived CDR1 and CDR2 are SGHRS and YFSETQ. The CDR3: CASSLAVSGPNTEAFF. As DNA, the CDR3 is TGCGCCAGCAGCTTGGCCGTGTCGGGTCCGAACACTGAAGCTTTCTTT.

This clone turned up a few times. V is TRBV6-6 and J is TRBJ2-7, with 7 bases identical to TRBD2. V gave up 0 bases and J gave up 2 bases; unmatched junction bases: 4. The CDR3 runs to 15 residues. CDR1 and CDR2 (germline): MNHNY, SVGAGI (reference sequence). The CDR3 DNA is TGTGCCAGCAGTTACTCGATTGCGGGAGCCTACGAGCAGTACTTC. It is translated as CASSYSIAGAYEQYF.

The chain employs TRBV11-3 and TRBJ2-1; D uncertain. CDR1 SGHNT and CDR2 YENEEA come from the germline V gene. This CDR3 is 13 amino acids long. V was pared by 2 bases and J by 4 bases, with 6 bases between. DNA for the CDR3: TGTGCCAGCAGCTTACGAGGTTACAATGAGCAGTTCTTC. The encoded protein is CASSLRGYNEQFF.

Only a few counts were recorded for this clone. J is TRBJ2-1 and V is TRBV28; the match to TRBD1 covers 7 bases. Germline CDR1 MDHEN, CDR2 SYDVKM. This CDR3 has 13 amino acids. V lost 6 bases, J lost 9 bases, and 8 bases stayed unmatched. The DNA for the CDR3 is TGTGCCAGCAGGTCCTCGAGGGGGCCTGAGCAGTTCTTC. Protein product: CASRSSRGPEQFF.

The chain employs TRBV15 and TRBJ2-7; a weak D match, TRBD1 (5 bases). Germline V gene sequence: CDR1 LNHNV, CDR2 YYDKDF (reference sequence). The length of the CDR3 is 15 residues. V was trimmed by 0 bases and J by 6 bases, leaving 15 bases between them. The CDR3 is CATSRELSGQGEQYF. The DNA for the CDR3 is TGTGCCACCAGCAGAGAACTATCAGGGCAAGGCGAGCAGTACTTC.

The chain has TRBV6-5 and TRBJ1-6; no firm D call. Trimming cost V 6 bases and J 9 bases, with 18 bases left between them. Germline V gene sequence: CDR1 MNHEY, CDR2 SVGAGI. This CDR3 is 15 amino acids long. CDR3 bases: TGTGCCAGCAGCCCCAATGTAATCGGGGTTTCACCCCTCCACTTT. Its translation: CASSPNVIGVSPLHF.

This chain links TRBV6-1 with TRBJ1-6, with 8 bases that match TRBD1. The CDR3 has 12 residues. From germline, CDR1 is MNHNS and CDR2 SASEGT. Trimming cost V 8 bases and J 11 bases; bases outside gene matches: 5. The CDR3 sequence: CASAGGRAPLHF. The CDR3 coding sequence is TGTGCCAGCGCAGGGGGCAGGGCACCCCTCCACTTT.

The table lists this clone with a count of one. The chain has TRBV11-3 and TRBJ2-3; 11 bases match TRBD2. CDR3 length: 20 residues. Germline lookup yields CDR1 SGHNT and CDR2 YENEEA. Trimming at V came to 7 bases and at J to 2 bases, leaving 20 bases not matched to a gene. The CDR3 loop reads CASTPFTPRLAGTLTDTQYF. The CDR3 nucleotides are TGTGCCAGCACACCTTTTACCCCCCGACTAGCGGGGACTCTCACAGATACGCAGTATTTT.

This chain links TRBV5-1 with TRBJ2-1; 10 bases agree with TRBD2. The CDR3 has 14 residues. Trimming took 7 bases from V and 7 from J; bases not matched to a gene: 8. Germline V gives CDR1 SGHRS, CDR2 YFSETQ. CDR3 in amino acids: CASRRTSGENEQFF. The CDR3 nucleotides read TGCGCCAGCCGCAGGACTAGCGGCGAGAATGAGCAGTTCTTC.

This clone was picked up a small number of times. This rearrangement joins TRBV2 to TRBJ1-1; 10 bases are shared with TRBD1. The ends lost 6 bases at V and 7 bases at J; junction bases unmatched: 14. The CDR3 runs 16 residues. CDR1 and CDR2 (germline): SNHLY, FYNNEI. The CDR3 protein is CASRATGGDIISEAFF. CDR3 in DNA: TGTGCCAGCAGAGCGACAGGGGGCGATATAATAAGTGAAGCTTTCTTT.

The chain is built from TRBV5-6 and TRBJ2-1; 11 bases are shared with TRBD2. V shed 1 base and J 0 bases; nucleotides not matched to a gene: 3. This CDR3 is built from 17 residues. CDR1 and CDR2 from the germline V gene are SGHDT and YYEEEE. The CDR3 is CASSLRLAGISYNEQFF. The CDR3 nucleotides read TGTGCCAGCAGCTTGAGACTAGCGGGGATCTCCTACAATGAGCAGTTCTTC.

The gene calls are TRBV25-1 and TRBJ2-1; 7 bases align to TRBD1. V shed 4 bases, J shed 0 bases, and the junction held 3 bases outside the gene matches. Germline lookup yields CDR1 MGHDK and CDR2 SYGVNS. The CDR3 spans 15 residues. The CDR3: CASSGTGDSYNEQFF. The CDR3 DNA reads as TGTGCCAGCAGTGGAACAGGGGACTCCTACAATGAGCAGTTCTTC.

This chain connects TRBV5-1 to TRBJ2-5; D may be TRBD1 (6 bases). CDR1 and CDR2 from the germline V gene are SGHRS and YFSETQ. The CDR3 runs to 13 residues. V gave up 3 bases and J gave up 5 bases, with 11 bases separating them. As DNA, the CDR3 is TGCGCCAGCAGCTCGGGCCAGGGGGAGACCCAGTACTTC. Residues: CASSSGQGETQYF.

This chain uses TRBV11-3 with TRBJ2-5; 14 positions match TRBD2. There are 15 residues in the CDR3. Germline trimming cut 5 bases from V and 5 bases from J; bases unmatched to any gene: 4. Germline CDR1 is SGHNT and CDR2 is YENEEA. The CDR3 loop reads CASSQGTSGGETQYF. The CDR3 coding sequence is TGTGCCAGCAGCCAAGGGACTAGCGGGGGCGAGACCCAGTACTTC.

This chain joins TRBV23-1 and TRBJ1-1; 8 positions match TRBD1. TRBV23-1 is designated an ORF whose function remains uncertain. V dropped 4 bases and J dropped 7; count of bases not matched to a gene: 11. The CDR3 runs to 15 residues. The DNA for the CDR3 is TGCGCCAGCAGTCCTAGACAGGGGAAAAAGAATGAAGCTTTCTTT. Protein product: CASSPRQGKKNEAFF.

The V gene is TRBV19, the J gene TRBJ1-1; TRBD1 aligns across 8 bases. V lost 5 bases to trimming and J lost 4 bases; unmatched junction nucleotides: 9. Germline CDR1 LNHDA, CDR2 SQIVND (reference sequence). This CDR3 contains 15 residues. CDR3 amino acids: CASSVQGAVSTEAFF. DNA of the CDR3: TGTGCCAGTAGTGTTCAGGGGGCGGTGAGCACTGAAGCTTTCTTT.